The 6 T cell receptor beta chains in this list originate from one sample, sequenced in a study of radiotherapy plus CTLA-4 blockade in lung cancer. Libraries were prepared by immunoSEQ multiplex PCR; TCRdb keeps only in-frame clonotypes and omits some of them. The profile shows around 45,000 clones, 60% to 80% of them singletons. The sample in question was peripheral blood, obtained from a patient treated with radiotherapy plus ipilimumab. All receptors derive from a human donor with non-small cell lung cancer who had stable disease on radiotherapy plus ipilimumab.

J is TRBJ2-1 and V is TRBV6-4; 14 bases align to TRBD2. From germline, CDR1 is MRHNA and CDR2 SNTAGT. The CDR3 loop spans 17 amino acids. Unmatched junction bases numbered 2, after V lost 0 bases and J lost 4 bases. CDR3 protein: CASSDSGLAGGYNEQFF. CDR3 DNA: TGTGCCAGCAGTGACTCCGGACTAGCGGGGGGTTACAATGAGCAGTTCTTC.

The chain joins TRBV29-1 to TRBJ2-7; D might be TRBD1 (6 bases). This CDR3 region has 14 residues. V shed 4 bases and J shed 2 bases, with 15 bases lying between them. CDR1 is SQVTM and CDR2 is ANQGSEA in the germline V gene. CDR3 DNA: TGCAGCGTTGTCGAGGACAGAAAACCCTACGAGCAGTACGTC. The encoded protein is CSVVEDRKPYEQYV.

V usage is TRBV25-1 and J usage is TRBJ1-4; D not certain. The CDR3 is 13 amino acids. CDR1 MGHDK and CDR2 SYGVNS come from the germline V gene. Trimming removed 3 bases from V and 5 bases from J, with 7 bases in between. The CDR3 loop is CASSELQNEKLFF. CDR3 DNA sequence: TGTGCCAGCAGTGAGCTGCAGAATGAAAAACTGTTTTTT.

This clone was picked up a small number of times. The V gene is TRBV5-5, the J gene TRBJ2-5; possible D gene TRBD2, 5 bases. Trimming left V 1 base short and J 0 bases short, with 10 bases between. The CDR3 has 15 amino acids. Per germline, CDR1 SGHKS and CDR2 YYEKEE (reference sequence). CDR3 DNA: TGTGCCAGCAGCTTGCTAGCAGGCAACCAAGAGACCCAGTACTTC. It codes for CASSLLAGNQETQYF.

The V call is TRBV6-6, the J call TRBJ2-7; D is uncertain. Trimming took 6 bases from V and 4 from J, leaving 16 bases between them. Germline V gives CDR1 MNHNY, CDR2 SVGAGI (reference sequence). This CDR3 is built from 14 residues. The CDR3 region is CASSSPPQYYEQYF. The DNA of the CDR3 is TGTGCCAGCAGCAGTCCTCCCCAATATTACGAGCAGTACTTC.

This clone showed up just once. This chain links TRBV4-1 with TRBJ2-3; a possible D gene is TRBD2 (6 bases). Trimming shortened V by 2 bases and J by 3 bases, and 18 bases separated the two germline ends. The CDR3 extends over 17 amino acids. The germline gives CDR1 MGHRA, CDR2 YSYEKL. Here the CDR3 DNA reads TGCGCCAGCAGCCAAAGGGGAGCTGCGGGGTGGACAGATACGCAGTATTTT. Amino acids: CASSQRGAAGWTDTQYF.